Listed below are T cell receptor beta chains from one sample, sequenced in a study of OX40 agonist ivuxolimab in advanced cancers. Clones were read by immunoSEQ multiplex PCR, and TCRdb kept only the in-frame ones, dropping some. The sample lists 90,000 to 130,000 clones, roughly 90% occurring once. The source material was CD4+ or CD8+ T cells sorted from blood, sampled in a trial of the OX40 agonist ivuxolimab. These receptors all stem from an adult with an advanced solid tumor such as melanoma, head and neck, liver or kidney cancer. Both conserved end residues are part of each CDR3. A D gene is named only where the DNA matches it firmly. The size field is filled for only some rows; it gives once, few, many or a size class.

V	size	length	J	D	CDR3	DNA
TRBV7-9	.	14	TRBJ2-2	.	CASSPRRGTGELFF	TGTGCCAGCAGCCCCCGAAGGGGAACCGGGGAGCTGTTTTTT
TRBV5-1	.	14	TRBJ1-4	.	CASSPDSRGEKLFF	TGCGCCAGCAGCCCGGACAGCCGTGGGGAAAAACTGTTTTTT
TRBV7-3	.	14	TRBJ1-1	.	CASSILRDADEAFF	TGTGCCAGCAGCATACTCCGGGACGCCGATGAAGCTTTCTTT
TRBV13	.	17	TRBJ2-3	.	CASSLELRKPSTDTQYF	TGTGCCAGCAGCTTAGAGCTGAGGAAACCTAGCACAGATACGCAGTATTTT
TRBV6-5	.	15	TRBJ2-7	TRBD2	CASRTLAGESYEQYF	TGTGCCAGCAGAACACTAGCGGGAGAGTCCTACGAGCAGTACTTC
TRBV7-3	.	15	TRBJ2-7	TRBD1	CASRTDRGPYFGQYF	TGTGCCAGCAGAACCGACAGGGGGCCATACTTCGGGCAGTACTTC
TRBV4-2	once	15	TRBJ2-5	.	CASSQGVSVQETQYF	TGTGCCAGCAGCCAAGGCGTATCAGTACAAGAGACCCAGTACTTC
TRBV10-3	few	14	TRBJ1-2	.	CATRERQAPGGYTF	TGTGCCACCCGAGAAAGACAGGCCCCGGGTGGCTACACCTTC
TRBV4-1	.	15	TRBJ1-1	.	CASSQWVQQNTEAFF	TGCGCCAGCAGCCAATGGGTTCAGCAAAACACTGAAGCTTTCTTT
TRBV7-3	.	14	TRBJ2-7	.	CASSPTGLSGAQYF	TGTGCCAGCAGCCCGACGGGCCTGTCCGGGGCGCAGTACTTC
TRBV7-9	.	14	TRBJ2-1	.	CASSLADAGNEQFF	TGTGCCAGCAGCTTAGCGGACGCAGGCAATGAGCAGTTCTTC
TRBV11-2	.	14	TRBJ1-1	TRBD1	CASSLGQGSTEAFF	TGTGCCAGCAGCCTAGGACAGGGGAGCACTGAAGCTTTCTTT
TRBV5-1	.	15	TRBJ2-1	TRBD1	CASSQGGSGNNEQFF	TGCGCCAGCAGCCAAGGGGGCTCAGGCAACAATGAGCAGTTCTTC
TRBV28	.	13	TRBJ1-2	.	CAGIGDVDYGYTF	TGTGCCGGCATAGGGGACGTTGACTATGGCTACACCTTC
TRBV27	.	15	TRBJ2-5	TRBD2	CASSPSWGGQETQYF	TGTGCCAGCAGCCCTAGTTGGGGGGGCCAAGAGACCCAGTACTTC
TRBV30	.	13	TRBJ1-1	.	CAWKENWNTEAFF	TGTGCCTGGAAAGAGAATTGGAACACTGAAGCTTTCTTT
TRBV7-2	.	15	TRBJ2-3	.	CASSLGPGPTDTQYF	TGTGCCAGCAGCTTAGGACCCGGGCCCACAGATACGCAGTATTTT
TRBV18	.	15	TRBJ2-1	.	CASSPPGRDNNEQFF	TGTGCCAGCTCACCACCGGGCAGGGACAACAATGAGCAGTTCTTC
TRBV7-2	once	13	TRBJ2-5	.	CASSSVGEETQYF	TGTGCCAGCAGCTCTGTAGGGGAAGAGACCCAGTACTTC
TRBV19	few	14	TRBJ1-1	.	CASSIIRGETEAFF	TGTGCCAGTAGTATAATTAGGGGGGAGACTGAAGCTTTCTTT